One and the same sample provided the 25 T cell receptor beta chains below, sequenced in a study of T cells in tuberculosis. Here immunoSEQ multiplex PCR was the method, and the copy in TCRdb shows in-frame clones only, minus some. The table has 44,000 or so clones, nearly 95% seen once. Sequenced material: PBMCs. The receptors here all came from a donor aged 5-35 years with latent tuberculosis or without tuberculosis infection.

This chain joins TRBV4-2 and TRBJ2-1; D uncertain. With 0 bases removed from V and 6 bases from J, the gap between germline ends came to 12 bases. The CDR3 sequence is 15 residues long. The V gene's germline CDR1 is LGHNA and CDR2 YNFKEQ. CDR3 sequence (DNA): TGTGCCAGCAGCCAAGAAGGAGCGTCGGGCAATGAGCAGTTCTTC. It is translated as CASSQEGASGNEQFF.

The chain uses TRBV9 and TRBJ2-3; D is unresolved. The germline CDR1 and CDR2 sequences are SGDLS and YYNGEE. V was clipped by 2 bases and J by 2 bases, with 9 bases between them. The CDR3 extends over 14 amino acids. CDR3 sequence (DNA): TGTGCCAGCAGCGTTCGGTCACTCACAGATACGCAGTATTTT. Translation gives CASSVRSLTDTQYF.

CDR3: CASSLFGSSAGNSPLHF. The CDR3 DNA sequence: TGTGCCAGCAGTTTATTTGGCAGCTCGGCAGGGAATTCACCCCTCCACTTT. This chain connects TRBV27 to TRBJ1-6, with D perhaps matching TRBD1 (5 bases). Germline CDR1 is MNHEY and CDR2 is SMNVEV (reference sequence). This CDR3 contains 17 residues. Trimming removed 1 base from V and 7 bases from J, with 17 bases in between.

The gene calls are TRBV6-5 and TRBJ2-2, with 7 bases that match TRBD2. The germline gives CDR1 MNHEY, CDR2 SVGAGI. The CDR3 has 15 residues. V trimming: 2 bases; J trimming: 5 bases; junction bases outside the gene matches: 5. The CDR3 nucleotides read TGTGCCAGCAGTTACGAGGGCGGGAGTACCGGGGAGCTGTTTTTT. Translating gives CASSYEGGSTGELFF.

V gene TRBV18 combines with J gene TRBJ2-6, with D perhaps TRBD1 (5 bases). The CDR3 consists of 16 residues. Between the trimmed V and J ends, which lost 1 base and 4 bases, there was a span of 11 bases. Germline values: CDR1 KGHSH, CDR2 LQKENI. CDR3 in DNA: TGTGCCAGCTCACCACAGCAGGGATCCGGGGCCAACGTCCTGACTTTC. Translation: CASSPQQGSGANVLTF.

DNA for the CDR3: TGTGCCAGTAGTATGGGCCCAGGGTATGAGCAGTTCTTC. Translating gives CASSMGPGYEQFF. V usage is TRBV19 and J usage is TRBJ2-1; D possibly corresponds to TRBD1 (5 bases). The CDR3 is made up of 13 amino acids. Trimming shortened V by 3 bases and J by 8 bases, and 11 bases separated the two germline ends. Germline-derived CDR1 and CDR2 are LNHDA and SQIVND (reference sequence).

The rearrangement uses TRBV19 and TRBJ1-1; D might be TRBD1 (6 bases). CDR1 is LNHDA, CDR2 SQIVND, per germline (reference sequence). This CDR3 contains 15 residues. With 7 bases removed from V and 5 bases from J, the gap between germline ends came to 20 bases. The CDR3 reads CASKPPRGARTEAFF. The CDR3 nucleotides are TGTGCCAGTAAGCCCCCCCGGGGGGCGAGAACTGAAGCTTTCTTT.

This sequence joins TRBV5-1 and TRBJ1-3; no reliable D call. The germline V gene encodes CDR1 SGHRS and CDR2 YFSETQ. The CDR3 spans 14 residues. The germline V and J ends were trimmed by 1 base and 2 bases, with 7 bases remaining between them. The chain's CDR3 is CASSLSTAGNTIYF. The CDR3 DNA sequence: TGCGCCAGCAGCTTGAGTACGGCTGGAAACACCATATATTTT.

The chain employs TRBV19 and TRBJ1-2; perhaps TRBD1 as D (5 bases). The CDR3 contains 12 residues. V was shortened by 6 bases and J by 6 bases, with 11 bases between the two germline ends. CDR1 and CDR2 from the germline V gene are LNHDA and SQIVND (reference sequence). Written as DNA, the CDR3 is TGTGCCAGTAGGGCTGGAGGGGATGGCTACACCTTC. This encodes CASRAGGDGYTF.

This rearrangement joins TRBV7-2 to TRBJ2-7; 12 nucleotides agree with TRBD2. This CDR3 contains 18 residues. Germline assignment: CDR1 SGHTA and CDR2 FQGNSA. After removal of 2 bases from V and 5 bases from J, the junction contained 13 bases not matched to a gene. DNA of the CDR3: TGTGCCAGCAGCTTAAGAGGGACTAGCGGGCCGATAGCACACGAGCAGTACTTC. Encoded protein: CASSLRGTSGPIAHEQYF. The complete variable domain, with remaining parts taken from reference TRBV7-2 and TRBJ2-7, reads GAGVSQSPSNKVTEKGKDVELRCDPISGHTALYWYRQSLGQGLEFLIYFQGNSAPDKSGLPSDRFSAERTGGSVSTLTIQRTQQEDSAVYLCASSLRGTSGPIAHEQYFGPGTRLTVT.

The chain uses TRBV4-1 and TRBJ2-7, with 7 bases lining up with TRBD1. Germline trimming cut 4 bases from V and 0 bases from J; bases unmatched to any gene: 3. Germline CDR1 and CDR2: MGHRA and YSYEKL. This CDR3 spans 14 amino acids. As DNA, the CDR3 is TGCGCCAGCAGCCCGCCAGGGGGCTCCTACGAGCAGTACTTC. This sequence encodes CASSPPGGSYEQYF.

The rearrangement uses TRBV7-2 and TRBJ1-1; D gene uncertain. This CDR3 region has 14 residues. Germline V gene lookup returns CDR1 SGHTA and CDR2 FQGNSA. V lost 3 bases and J lost 4, with 12 bases in between. Here the CDR3 reads CASSFGVGSTEAFF. CDR3 DNA sequence: TGTGCCAGCAGCTTCGGGGTGGGGAGCACTGAAGCTTTCTTT.

The rearrangement links TRBV29-1 to TRBJ1-1, with 7 bases lining up with TRBD1. V lost 6 bases and J lost 7; bases outside the gene matches: 5. The germline V gene has CDR1 SQVTM and CDR2 ANQGSEA. The CDR3 loop spans 11 amino acids. Here the CDR3 reads CSVGGDSEAFF. The CDR3 nucleotides are TGCAGCGTCGGTGGGGACAGTGAAGCTTTCTTT.

This rearrangement joins TRBV7-6 to TRBJ1-1; 9 nucleotides match TRBD1. CDR3 size: 21 residues. The V and J ends lost 2 bases and 3 bases, in that order; junction bases with no gene match: 22. From germline, CDR1 is SGHVS and CDR2 FNYEAQ. CDR3 in amino acids: CASSLLQGAGGKPRRDTEAFF. Written as DNA, the CDR3 is TGTGCCAGCAGCTTATTACAGGGGGCAGGGGGGAAACCTCGGAGGGACACTGAAGCTTTCTTT.

The CDR3 reads CASSFSGGANQFF. Here the CDR3 DNA reads TGTGCCAGCAGTTTTAGCGGGGGGGCCAATCAGTTCTTC. This chain links TRBV27 with TRBJ2-1; 11 positions agree with TRBD2. J lost 13 bases, V lost 3 bases, and 5 bases had no gene match. CDR1 MNHEY and CDR2 SMNVEV come from the germline V gene (reference sequence). This CDR3 spans 13 amino acids.

The rearrangement joins TRBV19 to TRBJ2-1, with D maybe TRBD2 (5 bases). The CDR3 covers 16 residues. The V gene lost 7 bases and the J gene lost 0 bases, with 16 bases spanning the gap. Germline V lookup: CDR1 LNHDA, CDR2 SQIVND (reference sequence). CDR3 sequence (DNA): TGTGCCAGTACCTCGACGGACGGACTCTCCTACAATGAGCAGTTCTTC. Protein product: CASTSTDGLSYNEQFF.

The rearrangement links TRBV7-2 to TRBJ1-4; D not certain. This CDR3 comprises 14 residues. Germline values: CDR1 SGHTA, CDR2 FQGNSA. V shed 5 bases and J shed 8 bases, with 15 bases lying between them. CDR3 DNA: TGTGCCAGCAGCCCCGTCGGGGTTGGAGAAAAACTGTTTTTT. Protein product: CASSPVGVGEKLFF.

This chain links TRBV7-8 with TRBJ1-1; 10 bases are a match to TRBD1. The junction had 5 bases not matched to a gene; V was cut back by 2 bases and J by 2 bases. Looked up from germline, CDR1 is SGHVS and CDR2 is FQNEAQ. The CDR3 is 16 residues long. The CDR3 bases are TGTGCCAGCAGCTTATGGGGACAGGGGTTTAACACTGAAGCTTTCTTT. Its protein product is CASSLWGQGFNTEAFF.

This rearrangement joins TRBV19 to TRBJ2-2; no clear D. CDR3 length: 13 amino acids. Trimming cost V 5 bases and J 6 bases, with 10 bases left between them. Germline V CDR1 and CDR2: LNHDA, SQIVND (reference sequence). The CDR3 loop reads CASSARRPGELFF. The CDR3 nucleotides are TGTGCCAGTAGTGCCCGCAGGCCCGGGGAGCTGTTTTTT.

V is TRBV7-6 and J is TRBJ2-7; 7 positions agree with TRBD1. The CDR3 runs 13 residues. Germline V gene data show CDR1 as SGHVS and CDR2 as FNYEAQ. The trim removed 5 bases at V and 2 bases at J, leaving 3 bases unmatched. The CDR3 region has the DNA TGTGCCAGCAGCACGGGGACAGCCTACGAGCAGTACTTC. Translating it yields CASSTGTAYEQYF. Looking up the rest from reference TRBV7-6 and TRBJ2-7 gives the full variable domain: GAGVSQSPRYKVTKRGQDVALRCDPISGHVSLYWYRQALGQGPEFLTYFNYEAQQDKSGLPNDRFSAERPEGSISTLTIQRTEQRDSAMYRCASSTGTAYEQYFGPGTRLTVT.

The sample holds one count of this clone. The DNA of the CDR3 is TGTGCCAGCAGATCCGGGACAGGGAGATTGAAAGATGGCTACACCTTC. Its protein product is CASRSGTGRLKDGYTF. The chain combines TRBV5-4 with TRBJ1-2, with TRBD1 identical over 9 bases. V lost 5 bases to trimming and J lost 6 bases; unmatched junction nucleotides: 14. CDR3 length: 16 amino acids. The germline gives CDR1 SGHNT, CDR2 YYREEE (reference sequence).

The gene calls are TRBV7-3 and TRBJ2-2; the match to TRBD2 covers 14 bases. The V gene's germline CDR1 is SGHTA and CDR2 FQGTGA. The V gene end was trimmed by 2 bases and the J gene end by 0 bases; junction bases not matched to a gene: 8. CDR3 length equals 20 residues. The CDR3 sequence is CASSLHPGLAGASNTGELFF. In DNA form, the CDR3 reads TGTGCCAGCAGCTTACATCCGGGACTAGCGGGGGCGTCGAACACCGGGGAGCTGTTTTTT. Full variable domain (missing parts from reference TRBV7-3 and TRBJ2-2): GAGVSQTPSNKVTEKGKYVELRCDPISGHTALYWYRQSLGQGPEFLIYFQGTGAADDSGLPNDRFFAVRPEGSVSTLKIQRTERGDSAVYLCASSLHPGLAGASNTGELFFGEGSRLTVL.

The chain uses TRBV6-1 and TRBJ1-5; D gene uncertain. V shed 1 base and J shed 4 bases, with 11 bases lying between them. The CDR3 sequence is 15 residues long. CDR1 and CDR2 (germline): MNHNS, SASEGT. CDR3 nucleotides: TGTGCCAGCAGTGAAGTCGCCGGGTGGAATCAGCCCCAGCATTTT. It is translated as CASSEVAGWNQPQHF.

The J gene is TRBJ1-1, the V gene TRBV7-9; D is undetermined. The CDR3 loop spans 13 amino acids. Trimming left V 7 bases short and J 3 bases short, with 12 bases between. Germline-derived CDR1 and CDR2 are SEHNR and FQNEAQ (reference sequence). The DNA of the CDR3 is TGTGCCAGCAACCTTGACTTGTACACTGAAGCTTTCTTT. Translating gives CASNLDLYTEAFF.

This chain joins TRBV9 and TRBJ2-7; D is perhaps TRBD1 (6 bases). Trimming removed 2 bases from V and 2 bases from J, with 11 bases in between. The CDR3 is 14 residues long. Germline assignment: CDR1 SGDLS and CDR2 YYNGEE. In DNA form, the CDR3 reads TGTGCCAGCAGCGTCAGGGGTAATGCCTACGAGCAGTACTTC. Translating gives CASSVRGNAYEQYF. The whole variable domain, filled in from reference TRBV9 and TRBJ2-7, reads DSGVTQTPKHLITATGQRVTLRCSPRSGDLSVYWYQQSLDQGLQFLIQYYNGEERAKGNILERFSAQQFPDLHSELNLSSLELGDSALYFCASSVRGNAYEQYFGPGTRLTVT.